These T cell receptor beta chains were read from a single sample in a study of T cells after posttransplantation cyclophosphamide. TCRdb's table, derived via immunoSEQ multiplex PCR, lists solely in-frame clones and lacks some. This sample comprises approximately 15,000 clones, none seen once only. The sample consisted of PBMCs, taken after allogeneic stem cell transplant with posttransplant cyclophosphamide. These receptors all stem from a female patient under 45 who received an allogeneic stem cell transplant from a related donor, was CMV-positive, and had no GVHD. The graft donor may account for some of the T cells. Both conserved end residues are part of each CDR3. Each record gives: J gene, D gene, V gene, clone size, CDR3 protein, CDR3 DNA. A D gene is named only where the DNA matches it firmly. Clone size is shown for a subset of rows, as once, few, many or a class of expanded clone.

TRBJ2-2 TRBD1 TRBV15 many CATRQGGTGELFF TGTGCCACCAGACAGGGGGGAACCGGGGAGCTGTTTTTT
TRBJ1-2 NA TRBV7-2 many CASSLNPGQGYGYTF TGTGCCAGCAGCCTCAATCCGGGACAAGGCTATGGCTACACCTTC
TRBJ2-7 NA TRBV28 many CASSPAGRGSRFEQYF TGTGCCAGCAGTCCCGCAGGGAGGGGGTCTCGGTTTGAGCAGTACTTC
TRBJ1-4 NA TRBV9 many CASSERNANEKLFF TGTGCCAGCAGCGAGAGGAACGCTAATGAAAAACTGTTTTTT
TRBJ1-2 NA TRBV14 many CASSQDTENGLRYTF TGTGCCAGCAGCCAAGATACGGAGAACGGACTGCGCTACACCTTC
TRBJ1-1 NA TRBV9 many CASSVGPKWNTEAFF TGTGCCAGCAGCGTAGGCCCTAAGTGGAACACTGAAGCTTTCTTT
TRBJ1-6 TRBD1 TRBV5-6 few CASSSGDRGWSPLHF TGTGCCAGCAGCTCCGGGGACAGGGGATGGTCACCCCTCCACTTT
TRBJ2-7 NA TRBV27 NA CASSLAGSSYEQYF TGTGCCAGCAGTTTGGCGGGAAGCTCCTACGAGCAGTACTTC
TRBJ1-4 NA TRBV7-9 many CASSLEISGANEKLFF TGTGCCAGCAGCTTAGAGATATCAGGGGCTAATGAAAAACTGTTTTTT
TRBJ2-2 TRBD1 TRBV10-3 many CASNPGGGYTGELFF TGTGCCAGCAACCCAGGGGGTGGGTACACCGGGGAGCTGTTTTTT
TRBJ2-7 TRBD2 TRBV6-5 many CATLASGYSKQYF TGTGCCACCTTGGCTAGCGGGTACAGCAAGCAGTACTTC
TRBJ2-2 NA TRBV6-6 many CASRDSQNTGELFF TGTGCCAGCAGGGACAGCCAGAACACCGGGGAGCTGTTTTTT
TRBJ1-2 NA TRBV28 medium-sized CASSLLGNYGYTF TGTGCCAGCAGTTTATTGGGCAACTATGGCTACACCTTC
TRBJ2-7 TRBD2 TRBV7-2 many CASSLRSGMWNEQYF TGTGCCAGCAGCTTAAGGAGCGGGATGTGGAACGAGCAGTACTTC
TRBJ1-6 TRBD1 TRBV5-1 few CASSLRQGGTSPLHF TGCGCCAGCAGCCTCAGACAGGGTGGAACTTCACCCCTCCACTTT
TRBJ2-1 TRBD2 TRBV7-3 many CASSSWTSGSNEQFF TGTGCCAGCAGCTCTTGGACTAGCGGGAGCAATGAGCAGTTCTTC
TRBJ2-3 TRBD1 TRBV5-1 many CASSPTPGGDTQYF TGCGCCAGCAGCCCCACCCCAGGGGGAGATACGCAGTATTTT
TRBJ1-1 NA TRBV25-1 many CASSELLLQETNTEAFF TGTGCCAGCAGTGAATTACTATTACAGGAGACGAACACTGAAGCTTTCTTT
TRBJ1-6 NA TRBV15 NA CATRRGGSYNSPLHF TGTGCCACCAGGCGGGGGGGGTCCTATAATTCACCCCTCCACTTT
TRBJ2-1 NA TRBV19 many CASSLPQGQNEQFF TGTGCCAGTAGTCTCCCCCAGGGGCAGAATGAGCAGTTCTTC
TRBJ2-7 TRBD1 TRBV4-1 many CASSLVPGQSSYEQYF TGCGCCAGCAGCCTCGTACCGGGACAGAGCTCCTACGAGCAGTACTTC
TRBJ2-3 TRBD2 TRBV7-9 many CASSPTSGRVSTQYF TGTGCCAGCAGCCCGACTAGCGGGAGGGTGTCTACGCAGTATTTT
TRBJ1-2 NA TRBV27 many CASSEQGLGGYTF TGTGCCAGCAGTGAACAGGGTTTAGGTGGCTACACCTTC
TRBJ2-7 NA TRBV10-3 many CAISRGISYEQYF TGTGCCATCAGCCGCGGGATATCCTACGAGCAGTACTTC
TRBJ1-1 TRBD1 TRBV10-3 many CATASGTGGGGAEAFF TGTGCCACCGCCTCCGGGACAGGGGGGGGCGGCGCTGAAGCTTTCTTT
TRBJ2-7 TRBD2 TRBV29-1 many CSVEDAGRASHEQYF TGCAGCGTTGAAGATGCGGGGAGGGCCTCCCACGAGCAGTACTTC
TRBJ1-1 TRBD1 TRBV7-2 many CASSLEWDRTGTEAFF TGTGCCAGCAGCTTAGAGTGGGACAGGACGGGTACTGAAGCTTTCTTT
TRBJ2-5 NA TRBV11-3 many CASSLTGSGETQYF TGTGCCAGCAGCTTAACAGGGTCCGGGGAGACCCAGTACTTC
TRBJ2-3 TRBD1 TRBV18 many CASLGGGSTDTQYF TGTGCCAGCTTAGGGGGCGGAAGCACAGATACGCAGTATTTT